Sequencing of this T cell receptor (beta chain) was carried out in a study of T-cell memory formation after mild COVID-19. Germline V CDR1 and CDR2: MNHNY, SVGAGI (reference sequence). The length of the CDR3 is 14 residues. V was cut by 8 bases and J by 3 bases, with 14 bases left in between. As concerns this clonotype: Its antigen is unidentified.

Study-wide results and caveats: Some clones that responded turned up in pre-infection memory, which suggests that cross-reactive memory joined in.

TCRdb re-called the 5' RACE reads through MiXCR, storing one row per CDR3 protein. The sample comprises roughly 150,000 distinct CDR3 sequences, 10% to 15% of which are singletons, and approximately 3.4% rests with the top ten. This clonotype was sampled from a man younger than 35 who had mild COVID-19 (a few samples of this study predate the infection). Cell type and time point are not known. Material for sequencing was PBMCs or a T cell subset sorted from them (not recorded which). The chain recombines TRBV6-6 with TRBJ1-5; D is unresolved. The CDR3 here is CASLSGSPNQPQHF. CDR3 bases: TGTGCCAGCCTCTCAGGCAGTCCCAATCAGCCCCAGCATTTT.